This TCR beta chain comes out of a study of shared clonotypes between healthy human individuals. As for the study in general: For every donor, three CD4 naive, three CD4 memory, two CD8 naive and one CD8 memory plates were used.

CD45RO-negative, CCR7-selected cells formed the naive CD8 fraction, which excluded terminally differentiated effector memory CD45RA+ cells. Genomic DNA belonging to each subset was distributed in equal measure over several immunoSEQ plates. Some clones are missing from TCRdb's copy, which holds only in-frame ones; the method was immunoSEQ multiplex PCR. The sample has about 2.1 million clones, over 85% seen once. The study, taken as a whole, reports: Only blood was sampled; tissue repertoires likely differ. Clonotypes shared by all four donors outscored non-shared clonotypes in generation probability.

On this clone: The antigen is undetermined.

Sequenced material: naive CD8+ T cells from PBMCs. This TCR came from a man younger than 35 in good health. Some clones in this sample may be carry-over from other donors' samples.

The CDR3 spells CASSLRGLAGYNEQFF. In nucleotides, the CDR3 is TGTGCCAGCAGCTTAAGGGGACTAGCGGGCTACAATGAGCAGTTCTTC. J is TRBJ2-1 and V is TRBV7-3; 12 nucleotides agree with TRBD2. V was pared by 1 base and J by 3 bases, with 1 base of the junction left unmatched. Germline CDR1 reads SGHTA; CDR2 reads FQGTGA. This CDR3 is built from 16 residues.